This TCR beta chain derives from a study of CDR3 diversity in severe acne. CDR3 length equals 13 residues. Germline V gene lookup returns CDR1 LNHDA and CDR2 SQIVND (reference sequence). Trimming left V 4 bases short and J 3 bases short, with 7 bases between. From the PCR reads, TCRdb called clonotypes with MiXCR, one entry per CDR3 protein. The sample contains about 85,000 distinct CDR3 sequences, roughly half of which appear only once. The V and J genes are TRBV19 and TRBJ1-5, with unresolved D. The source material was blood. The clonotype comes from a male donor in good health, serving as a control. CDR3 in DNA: TGTGCCAGTAGTAATCGGCCCAATCAGCCCCAGCATTTT. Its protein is CASSNRPNQPQHF.